A selection of T cell receptor beta chains follows, all from one sample in a study of brain metastases from non-small cell lung cancer. Clones were sequenced by immunoSEQ multiplex PCR, and TCRdb holds only the in-frame ones, with some missing. Found here are about 4,100 clones, approximately 90% of them singletons; the top ten hold under 4%. Sequencing used primary lung tumor tissue. The receptors stem from a donor aged 40 or over with non-small cell lung cancer. Both conserved end residues are part of each CDR3. Each record gives: D gene, V gene, J gene, clone size, CDR3 DNA, CDR3 protein. A D gene is named only where the DNA matches it firmly. Expanded clones get a size class; other rows say once, few or many, or leave the size out.

-	TRBV9	TRBJ1-6	-	TGTGCCAGCAGCCTCAGGGAGGGTTCACCCCTCCACTTT	CASSLREGSPLHF
-	TRBV4-3	TRBJ1-2	-	TGCGCCAGCAGCCAAGATATAAGCTATGGCTACACCTTC	CASSQDISYGYTF
TRBD2	TRBV19	TRBJ2-5	-	TGTGCCAGTGGCGGGGGGTCGTGGGAGACCCAGTACTTC	CASGGGSWETQYF
-	TRBV25-1	TRBJ2-2	-	TGTGCCAGCACGAAGACTGCAGGGGTAACCGGGGAGCTGTTTTTT	CASTKTAGVTGELFF
-	TRBV7-8	TRBJ2-7	-	TGTGCCAACAGCTTTTTCCCCCCCTGGGACTACGAGCAGTACTTC	CANSFFPPWDYEQYF
TRBD1	TRBV5-6	TRBJ2-5	-	TGTGCCAGCAGCTACCGGGACAGGGAAGAGACCCAGTACTTC	CASSYRDREETQYF
-	TRBV4-1	TRBJ2-2	-	TGCGCCAGCAGCCCCGGGCAGGGGTTTACCGGGGAGCTGTTTTTT	CASSPGQGFTGELFF
-	TRBV6-5	TRBJ2-7	-	TGTGCCAGCAGTTATTCAGGGAGCTACGAGCAGTACTTC	CASSYSGSYEQYF
-	TRBV7-6	TRBJ1-3	-	TGTGCCAGCAGCTTACAGGACAACGGAAACACCATATATTTT	CASSLQDNGNTIYF
-	TRBV7-3	TRBJ2-1	-	TGTGCCAGCAGCCAAGTAGGGGGTTCCTCCCCTTACAATGAGCAGTTCTTC	CASSQVGGSSPYNEQFF
-	TRBV7-3	TRBJ2-5	once	TGTGCCAGCAGCACACAGGTGCAAGAGACTCAGTACTTC	CASSTQVQETQYF
-	TRBV18	TRBJ1-2	once	TGTGCCAGCTCACCGGGAGGGGACACCTATGGCTACACCTTC	CASSPGGDTYGYTF
-	TRBV6-2/TRBV6-3	TRBJ1-1	-	TGTGCCAGCAGTTACTCAGGACAGACGGAAGCTTTCTTT	CASSYSGQTEAFF
TRBD1	TRBV28	TRBJ2-7	-	TGTGCCAGCAGTTTCGAAGGGGGCGCTGTAAACGAGCAGTACTTC	CASSFEGGAVNEQYF
TRBD1	TRBV5-1	TRBJ1-2	-	TGCGCCAGCAGCACGAACAGGGGGAGTTCAGCTGGCTACACCTTC	CASSTNRGSSAGYTF
-	TRBV28	TRBJ2-1	once	TGTGCCAGCAGTTACTTCCCCCGGAGTAAGCAGTTCTTC	CASSYFPRSKQFF
-	TRBV4-3	TRBJ1-2	-	TGCGCCAGCAGCCAAGATCCAGGGGATACGGACTATGGCTACACCTTC	CASSQDPGDTDYGYTF
TRBD1	TRBV7-2	TRBJ1-2	-	TGTGCCAGCAGCTTAGGTTTCAGGGGGGGCTATGGCTACACCTTC	CASSLGFRGGYGYTF
-	TRBV18	TRBJ2-5	-	TGTGTCAGCTCACCAGGGTCACAGGGTCGGAGGACCCAGTACTTC	CVSSPGSQGRRTQYF
-	TRBV6-2/TRBV6-3	TRBJ1-5	-	TGTGCCAGCAGTTACTCGAGGGGAAAGGATCAGCCCCAGCATTTT	CASSYSRGKDQPQHF
TRBD1	TRBV14	TRBJ1-6	-	TGTGCCAGCAGCCTCGACAGGGGAAAAACACCCCTCCACTTT	CASSLDRGKTPLHF
TRBD1	TRBV3-1/TRBV3-2	TRBJ2-5	-	TGTGCCAGCAGCCTCGGACAGGGTCTTACGGGGACCCAGTACTTC	CASSLGQGLTGTQYF
-	TRBV30	TRBJ1-5	-	TGTGCCTGGAGTTACGACGGTGGTAATCAGCCCCAGCATTTT	CAWSYDGGNQPQHF
-	TRBV7-3	TRBJ2-5	-	TGTGCCAGCAGCTTAGGGCGGCTAGCGGAGACCCAGTACTTC	CASSLGRLAETQYF
-	TRBV9	TRBJ2-6	few	TGTGCCAGCAGCGTGGGTGGGGCCTCTGGGGCCAACGTCCTGACTTTC	CASSVGGASGANVLTF
TRBD2	TRBV24-1	TRBJ2-3	-	TGTGCCACCAGATCGGGAGGCGGGGGCACAGATACGCAGTATTTT	CATRSGGGGTDTQYF
-	TRBV2	TRBJ1-6	-	TGTGCCAGCAGCGTCGGACAGTCCAATTCACCCCTCCACTTT	CASSVGQSNSPLHF
TRBD1	TRBV27	TRBJ1-4	few	TGTGCCAGCAGTTTTTGGCGGACAGGGCGTCATGAAAAACTGTTTTTT	CASSFWRTGRHEKLFF
-	TRBV15	TRBJ2-7	-	TGTGCCACCAGCACTCTGGACAGTGAGAAATCCTACGAGCAGTACTTC	CATSTLDSEKSYEQYF
TRBD1	TRBV13	TRBJ2-7	once	TGTGCCAGCAGCGTGGGACAGGGGGCCTACGAGCAGTACTTC	CASSVGQGAYEQYF
-	TRBV2	TRBJ2-6	-	TGTGCCAGCAGGGGGGTTGCGGGAAGTGGGGCCAACGTCCTGACTTTC	CASRGVAGSGANVLTF
-	TRBV10-3	TRBJ2-2	-	TGTGCCATCACGAGCGGGCGGGCCGCGAACACCGGGGAGCTGTTTTTT	CAITSGRAANTGELFF
TRBD1	TRBV2	TRBJ1-1	-	TGTGCCAGCAGCGAAGGACAGGGCCCCTGGACTGAAGCTTTCTTT	CASSEGQGPWTEAFF
-	TRBV6-5	TRBJ1-1	-	TGTGTCAGCAGGCCCGGACCAGAGAACACTGAAGCTTTCTTT	CVSRPGPENTEAFF
-	TRBV18	TRBJ2-5	-	TGTGCCAGCTCACCGGGCCCCCAAGAGACCCAGTACTTC	CASSPGPQETQYF
-	TRBV27	TRBJ2-3	-	TGTGCCAGCAGTGAGGTGGGCATAGATACGCAGTATTTT	CASSEVGIDTQYF